This T cell receptor beta chain is drawn from a study of T cell therapy after organ transplantation. Study-level information: T cells were expanded two to three weeks with 30 CMV class I/II epitopes. Across 2 to 6 intravenous infusions, patients got a median of 1.92 x 10^8 CMV-specific T cells.

With regard to this clone: Its antigen remains unknown.

Germline V gives CDR1 LNHDA, CDR2 SQIVND (reference sequence). This CDR3 is built from 15 residues. V dropped 5 bases and J dropped 1 base, with 15 bases sitting between them. Some clones are missing from TCRdb's copy, which holds only in-frame ones; the method was immunoSEQ multiplex PCR. This table has some 47,000 clones, about 94% appearing once. Study results and limitations: Poor CD8+ T cell yield may explain few expansions in nonresponders. Endogenous clonotypes not in therapy products appeared after therapy alongside transferred ones.

The sample in question was CD8+ T cells from blood, obtained before autologous CMV-specific T cell therapy. The chain uses TRBV19 and TRBJ2-7; D tentatively fits TRBD1 or TRBD2 (7 bases each). The source is a human patient who had received a solid organ transplant and had CMV disease. The DNA for the CDR3 is TGTGCCAGTAGTCCCACGGGGGGACAGTCCTACGAGCAGTACTTC. Its protein product is CASSPTGGQSYEQYF.